This record covers a single T cell receptor beta chain. CDR1 is WNHNN, CDR2 SYGVQD, per germline (reference sequence). The V segment lost 0 bases and the J segment 1 base; nucleotides outside the gene matches: 2. The CDR3 covers 15 residues. The data belong to a study of blood T cell repertoires in COVID-19. TCRdb's table, derived via immunoSEQ multiplex PCR, lists solely in-frame clones and lacks some. The sample consists of 200,000 to 300,000 clones, about 90% of them appearing once. The clonotype was recovered from a man aged 30 to 39 with COVID-19, enrolled during active disease. Sequenced sample: peripheral blood. J is TRBJ1-1 and V is TRBV10-1, with 7 bases matching TRBD1. The CDR3 is CASSESGTANTEAFF. In DNA, the CDR3 is TGCGCCAGCAGTGAGTCTGGGACAGCGAACACTGAAGCTTTCTTT.